The present TCR beta chain was sequenced within a study of CD8+ T cells in alopecia areata. This clone has just a few counts. cDNA reverse transcribed from extracted RNA served as the sequencing template. Some clones are missing from TCRdb's copy, which holds only in-frame ones; the method was immunoSEQ multiplex PCR. The sample has 150,000 to 200,000 clones; around 58% are singletons. This sample's treatment: oral pan-JAK inhibitor, 5-10 mg twice daily. The TCR comes from a human donor with alopecia areata. Sequencing was performed on CD4+ T cells sorted from blood, taken at approximately week 56, from a patient treated with tofacitinib.

The CDR3 protein is CSVTGAIYGEQYF. Here the CDR3 DNA reads TGCAGCGTGACAGGGGCGATCTACGGGGAGCAGTACTTC. The V gene is TRBV29-1, the J gene TRBJ2-7; the match to TRBD1 covers 8 bases. Germline CDR1 reads SQVTM; CDR2 reads ANQGSEA. The J segment lost 7 bases and the V segment lost 6 bases, leaving 11 bases of the junction unmatched. The length of the CDR3 is 13 residues.